The 8 T cell receptor beta chains in this list originate from one sample, sequenced in a study of response to subunit inactivated influenza vaccine. TCRdb reprocessed the RT-PCR reads with MiXCR, giving one entry per CDR3 protein. In the table there are around 170,000 distinct CDR3 sequences, approximately 11% of which are singletons. The sample in question was CD8+ T cells sorted from PBMCs, obtained less than 25 months after vaccination. Receptors were obtained from a man between 45 and 75 years old who received an inactivated influenza vaccine.

The chain links TRBV10-2 to TRBJ2-7; 8 nucleotides match TRBD1. CDR1 WSHSY and CDR2 SAAADI come from the germline V gene. The CDR3 totals 18 residues. V lost 6 bases and J lost 0; bases outside the gene matches: 16. As DNA, the CDR3 is TGCGCCAGCAGCGCCGGGACAGGTCTGACTGCATTCTCCTACGAGCAGTACTTC. Amino acid sequence: CASSAGTGLTAFSYEQYF.

This chain joins TRBV7-2 and TRBJ2-7; D remains unclear. The CDR3 length is 11 residues. Germline lookup yields CDR1 SGHTA and CDR2 FQGNSA. With 1 base removed from V and 5 bases from J, the gap between germline ends came to 3 bases. Here the CDR3 reads CASSLEHEQYF. DNA for the CDR3: TGTGCCAGCAGCTTAGAACACGAGCAGTACTTC.

The chain uses TRBV5-1 and TRBJ1-1; D call uncertain. The CDR3 runs 16 residues. CDR1 SGHRS and CDR2 YFSETQ come from the germline V gene. V lost 3 bases to trimming and J lost 0 bases, with 15 bases between them. For the CDR3, the DNA is TGCGCCAGCAGCTCATTAGACGGAATATTGAACACTGAAGCTTTCTTT. The encoded protein is CASSSLDGILNTEAFF.

This chain links TRBV6-1 with TRBJ2-5, with D hard to call. The V and J ends lost 5 bases and 4 bases respectively, with 14 bases between them. From germline, CDR1 is MNHNS and CDR2 SASEGT. This CDR3 has 14 residues. CDR3 in DNA: TGTGCCAGCAGTACCCAGGAGACCTCAGAGACCCAGTACTTC. The encoded protein is CASSTQETSETQYF.

There are many counts of this clonotype. The J gene is TRBJ2-7, the V gene TRBV12-3 or TRBV12-4, with TRBD1 matching over 9 bases. The trim removed 5 bases at V and 6 bases at J, leaving 2 bases unmatched. The CDR3 has 12 residues. The CDR3, as DNA: TGTGCCAGCAGTCCACAGGGGGCCGAGCAGTACTTC. Its protein product is CASSPQGAEQYF.

The chain couples TRBV28 to TRBJ1-5, with D maybe TRBD1 (6 bases). The CDR3 spans 15 residues. Germline lookup yields CDR1 MDHEN and CDR2 SYDVKM. V gave up 4 bases and J gave up 0 bases, with 10 bases separating them. The CDR3 nucleotides are TGTGCCAGCAGTTGGACAGTTTATAGCAATCAGCCCCAGCATTTT. Residues: CASSWTVYSNQPQHF.

This clonotype has more than one count but fewer than ten. V and J are TRBV4-2 and TRBJ2-1; 7 bases fit TRBD2. CDR1 and CDR2 from the germline V gene are LGHNA and YNFKEQ. Trimming at V came to 0 bases and at J to 5 bases, leaving 7 bases not matched to a gene. The CDR3 runs 16 residues. For the CDR3, the DNA is TGTGCCAGCAGCCAAGAACGGCTAGCGGAGAACAATGAGCAGTTCTTC. It is translated as CASSQERLAENNEQFF.

In this sample, this clonotype turned up a few times. The J gene is TRBJ2-2, the V gene TRBV7-2, with TRBD2 identical over 13 bases. This CDR3 comprises 17 residues. V lost 3 bases, J lost 6 bases, and 7 bases stayed unmatched. CDR1 SGHTA and CDR2 FQGNSA come from the germline V gene. The CDR3 DNA follows: TGTGCCAGCAGCTTTTTGATACTAGCGGGAGGGCCCGGGGAGCTGTTTTTT. Amino acids: CASSFLILAGGPGELFF.